These T cell receptor beta chains were read from a single sample in a study of cytomegalovirus exposure and HLA in healthy donors. The assay was immunoSEQ multiplex PCR, and TCRdb's table has in-frame clones only and misses some. The sample yields 95,000 to 150,000 clones, approximately 73% seen once. The sequencing sample was made of PBMCs. These receptors came from a man aged 55 to 70 in good health and CMV-seropositive. Each CDR3 is given with its conserved first and last residue. The order of the fields is V gene, clone size, J gene, D gene, CDR3 DNA, CDR3 protein. A D gene is named only where the DNA matches it firmly. Not every row has a clone size; where given, it reads once, few, many or a size class.

v_call: TRBV13
clone_size: .
j_call: TRBJ2-5
d_call: TRBD2
cdr3_nt: TGTGCCAGCAGCCAGGCGGCGGGGGGGCAAGAGACCCAGTACTTC
cdr3_aa: CASSQAAGGQETQYF

v_call: TRBV10-3
clone_size: .
j_call: TRBJ1-2
d_call: TRBD1
cdr3_nt: TGTGCCATCAGTGATGGGACAGGGAGCTATGGCTACACCTTC
cdr3_aa: CAISDGTGSYGYTF

v_call: TRBV6-5
clone_size: .
j_call: TRBJ1-1
d_call: .
cdr3_nt: TGTGCCAGCAGTGAACGGACTCAGCGCCAAGCTTTCTTT
cdr3_aa: CASSERTQRQAFF

v_call: TRBV5-1
clone_size: .
j_call: TRBJ1-1
d_call: .
cdr3_nt: TGCGCCAGCTGCCCCTCCCTGGACAGCAACACTGAAGCTTTCTTT
cdr3_aa: CASCPSLDSNTEAFF

v_call: TRBV4-1
clone_size: .
j_call: TRBJ1-2
d_call: TRBD1
cdr3_nt: TGCGCCAGCAGCCCAGGACAGGGAACTAACTATGGCTACACCTTC
cdr3_aa: CASSPGQGTNYGYTF

v_call: TRBV2
clone_size: .
j_call: TRBJ2-2
d_call: TRBD1
cdr3_nt: TGTGCCAGCAGAAACCGGGACAGGAACACCGGGGAGCTGTTTTTT
cdr3_aa: CASRNRDRNTGELFF

v_call: TRBV6-5
clone_size: .
j_call: TRBJ2-5
d_call: TRBD1
cdr3_nt: TGTGCCAGCAGTTCCCCTTTGGGACAGGGGAAAGAGACCCAGTACTTC
cdr3_aa: CASSSPLGQGKETQYF

v_call: TRBV9
clone_size: .
j_call: TRBJ1-1
d_call: .
cdr3_nt: TGTGCCAGCAGCGCCCTCCTCGAGGGAAAAGCTTTCTTT
cdr3_aa: CASSALLEGKAFF

v_call: TRBV6-1
clone_size: .
j_call: TRBJ1-5
d_call: .
cdr3_nt: TGTGCCAGCAGTGAACCTCCCCAGCCCCAGCATTTT
cdr3_aa: CASSEPPQPQHF

v_call: TRBV14
clone_size: .
j_call: TRBJ1-1
d_call: .
cdr3_nt: TGTGCCAGCAGCCACCGGGTACATATGAACACTGAAGCTTTCTTT
cdr3_aa: CASSHRVHMNTEAFF

v_call: TRBV30
clone_size: .
j_call: TRBJ1-1
d_call: .
cdr3_nt: TGTGCCTGGAGTCTCCACGGGACAAAACATGAAGCTTTCTTT
cdr3_aa: CAWSLHGTKHEAFF

v_call: TRBV5-1
clone_size: .
j_call: TRBJ2-4
d_call: .
cdr3_nt: TGCGCCAGCAGCGGAGGGACAGCCCAAACTCTAGCCAAAAACATTCAGTACTTC
cdr3_aa: CASSGGTAQTLAKNIQYF

v_call: TRBV19
clone_size: .
j_call: TRBJ1-5
d_call: TRBD1
cdr3_nt: TGTGCCAGTAGTACGGGACAGGGTGTCCAGCCCCAGCATTTT
cdr3_aa: CASSTGQGVQPQHF

v_call: TRBV6-1
clone_size: .
j_call: TRBJ2-3
d_call: .
cdr3_nt: TGTGCCAGCAGTGAAGCAGTAGCCGATACGCAGTATTTT
cdr3_aa: CASSEAVADTQYF

v_call: TRBV30
clone_size: few
j_call: TRBJ1-1
d_call: .
cdr3_nt: TGTGCCTGGAGTAGCGGACGGTTTGAAGCTTTCTTT
cdr3_aa: CAWSSGRFEAFF

v_call: TRBV7-9
clone_size: .
j_call: TRBJ1-4
d_call: .
cdr3_nt: TGTGCCAGCAGCTTAGTCATAGCAACTAATGAAAAACTGTTTTTT
cdr3_aa: CASSLVIATNEKLFF

v_call: TRBV6-6
clone_size: .
j_call: TRBJ1-4
d_call: TRBD1
cdr3_nt: TGTGCCAGCAGCTCGGACAGGGGAGATGAAAAACTGTTTTTT
cdr3_aa: CASSSDRGDEKLFF

v_call: TRBV4-1
clone_size: .
j_call: TRBJ2-7
d_call: .
cdr3_nt: TGCGCCAGCAGCCAAGGTCCTACAGCGGATTACGAGCAGTACTTC
cdr3_aa: CASSQGPTADYEQYF

v_call: TRBV5-4
clone_size: .
j_call: TRBJ1-1
d_call: TRBD1
cdr3_nt: TGTGCCAGCAGCTGGACAGGGTCCACTGAAGCTTTCTTT
cdr3_aa: CASSWTGSTEAFF

v_call: TRBV6-5
clone_size: .
j_call: TRBJ2-5
d_call: .
cdr3_nt: TGTGCCAGCAGTTACTCGACAGTCGGAAAGACCCAGTACTTC
cdr3_aa: CASSYSTVGKTQYF

v_call: TRBV7-2
clone_size: .
j_call: TRBJ2-1
d_call: TRBD2
cdr3_nt: TGTGCCAGCAGCTTGAGGCGGGGGACCTACAATGAGCAGTTCTTC
cdr3_aa: CASSLRRGTYNEQFF

v_call: TRBV10-3
clone_size: .
j_call: TRBJ1-5
d_call: .
cdr3_nt: TGTGCCATCAGTAAAACCACAGGGACCAACAATCAGCCCCAGCATTTT
cdr3_aa: CAISKTTGTNNQPQHF

v_call: TRBV6-6
clone_size: .
j_call: TRBJ2-7
d_call: .
cdr3_nt: TGTGCCACCTGGAGATCGGGGTCATCCTACGAGCAGTACTTC
cdr3_aa: CATWRSGSSYEQYF

v_call: TRBV6-4
clone_size: .
j_call: TRBJ2-3
d_call: .
cdr3_nt: TGTGCCAGCAGTGAGGCGGGGGCCACAGATACGCAGTATTTT
cdr3_aa: CASSEAGATDTQYF

v_call: TRBV5-5
clone_size: few
j_call: TRBJ2-5
d_call: TRBD1
cdr3_nt: TGTGCCAGCAGTTTAGCCGGGACAGAAGAGACCCAGTACTTC
cdr3_aa: CASSLAGTEETQYF

v_call: TRBV7-2
clone_size: .
j_call: TRBJ2-7
d_call: TRBD1
cdr3_nt: TGTGCCAGCAGCCTACCTGGACAGGGGCGACCCTACGAGCAGTACTTC
cdr3_aa: CASSLPGQGRPYEQYF

v_call: TRBV19
clone_size: .
j_call: TRBJ1-6
d_call: .
cdr3_nt: TGTGCCAGTAACACGGGAGAATTCCGGAATTCACCCCTCCACTTT
cdr3_aa: CASNTGEFRNSPLHF

v_call: TRBV29-1
clone_size: few
j_call: TRBJ2-1
d_call: .
cdr3_nt: TGCAGCGTTGACAGGGGAGTAAATGAGCAGTTCTTC
cdr3_aa: CSVDRGVNEQFF

v_call: TRBV11-2
clone_size: .
j_call: TRBJ1-1
d_call: .
cdr3_nt: TGTGCCAGCAGCACGCACCGGGGCACTGAAGCTTTCTTT
cdr3_aa: CASSTHRGTEAFF

v_call: TRBV6-5
clone_size: .
j_call: TRBJ2-1
d_call: TRBD2
cdr3_nt: TGTGCCAGCAGTCTGGGACTAGCGGGTAATGAGCAGTTCTTC
cdr3_aa: CASSLGLAGNEQFF

v_call: TRBV10-3
clone_size: .
j_call: TRBJ2-7
d_call: TRBD1
cdr3_nt: TGTGCCATCAGTGTTACAGGGGGCGAGCAGTACTTC
cdr3_aa: CAISVTGGEQYF

v_call: TRBV10-2
clone_size: .
j_call: TRBJ2-3
d_call: TRBD2
cdr3_nt: TGCGCCAGCAGTGAGTCTGGACTAGTGTATGATACGCAGTATTTT
cdr3_aa: CASSESGLVYDTQYF

v_call: TRBV19
clone_size: .
j_call: TRBJ1-5
d_call: TRBD1
cdr3_nt: TGTGCCAGTAGTATACCCCAGGGGGCTCGGCAGCCCCAGCATTTT
cdr3_aa: CASSIPQGARQPQHF

v_call: TRBV5-4
clone_size: .
j_call: TRBJ1-3
d_call: .
cdr3_nt: TGTGCCAGCAGCTTGGGTCCAGGGCCCGGAAACACCATATATTTT
cdr3_aa: CASSLGPGPGNTIYF

v_call: TRBV5-6
clone_size: .
j_call: TRBJ1-2
d_call: .
cdr3_nt: TGTGCCAGCAGGTCCGGGACACACCCTAACTATGGCTACACCTTC
cdr3_aa: CASRSGTHPNYGYTF

v_call: TRBV27
clone_size: few
j_call: TRBJ2-2
d_call: .
cdr3_nt: TGTGCCAGCAGTCCACTTGACAGGACCGGGGAGCTGTTTTTT
cdr3_aa: CASSPLDRTGELFF

v_call: TRBV6-1
clone_size: .
j_call: TRBJ2-1
d_call: .
cdr3_nt: TGTGCCAGCAGTGAAGCCCTGTACGGGTACAATGAGCAGTTCTTC
cdr3_aa: CASSEALYGYNEQFF

v_call: TRBV15
clone_size: .
j_call: TRBJ2-2
d_call: .
cdr3_nt: TGTGCCACCAGCAGAAGGTTGACAGACGGCGGCGGGGAGCTGTTTTTT
cdr3_aa: CATSRRLTDGGGELFF

v_call: TRBV19
clone_size: .
j_call: TRBJ1-4
d_call: TRBD1
cdr3_nt: TGTGCCACAACAGGGGGTGGAGGAGAAAAACTGTTTTTT
cdr3_aa: CATTGGGGEKLFF

v_call: TRBV5-6
clone_size: .
j_call: TRBJ1-1
d_call: .
cdr3_nt: TGTGCCAGCAGCTTAGGTCCAGGTAGCACTGAAGCTTTCTTT
cdr3_aa: CASSLGPGSTEAFF

v_call: TRBV9
clone_size: .
j_call: TRBJ2-3
d_call: .
cdr3_nt: TGTGCCAGCAGCGTAGGCACGGGGTTCACCGTGGGGGATACGCAGTATTTT
cdr3_aa: CASSVGTGFTVGDTQYF

v_call: TRBV6-5
clone_size: few
j_call: TRBJ2-1
d_call: .
cdr3_nt: TGTGCCAGCAGTCTTAACAGTTACAATGAGCAGTTCTTC
cdr3_aa: CASSLNSYNEQFF

v_call: TRBV11-2
clone_size: once
j_call: TRBJ2-7
d_call: TRBD2
cdr3_nt: TGTGCCAGCAGCTTAGATTGGAGCGGGGGGGCTCACGAGCAGTACTTC
cdr3_aa: CASSLDWSGGAHEQYF

v_call: TRBV7-9
clone_size: .
j_call: TRBJ2-3
d_call: TRBD1
cdr3_nt: TGTGCCAGCAGCTTGGCTCTTGGGACAGAAGGAGATACGCAGTATTTT
cdr3_aa: CASSLALGTEGDTQYF

v_call: TRBV5-1
clone_size: .
j_call: TRBJ2-3
d_call: TRBD2
cdr3_nt: TGCGCCAGCAGCTTGGGGCGGGGACTACGAACAGATACGCAGTATTTT
cdr3_aa: CASSLGRGLRTDTQYF

v_call: TRBV5-6
clone_size: .
j_call: TRBJ2-1
d_call: .
cdr3_nt: TGTGCCAGCAGCTTGGGGAGGAGGGGTGAGCAGTTCTTC
cdr3_aa: CASSLGRRGEQFF

v_call: TRBV10-1
clone_size: .
j_call: TRBJ2-3
d_call: TRBD1
cdr3_nt: TGCGCCACAAGGGATGGACAGGGGGCAAATACGCAGTATTTT
cdr3_aa: CATRDGQGANTQYF

v_call: TRBV10-1
clone_size: .
j_call: TRBJ2-7
d_call: .
cdr3_nt: TGCGCCAGCAGTGTCGGACACGAAAGAAGTACCTACGAGCAGTACTTC
cdr3_aa: CASSVGHERSTYEQYF

v_call: TRBV7-7
clone_size: .
j_call: TRBJ2-2
d_call: TRBD1
cdr3_nt: TGTGCTAGCAGCTTAGAGGGGGCGGACGGGGAGCTGTTTTTT
cdr3_aa: CASSLEGADGELFF

v_call: TRBV6-5
clone_size: few
j_call: TRBJ2-2
d_call: .
cdr3_nt: TGTGCCAGCAGTCCCGCGAACGGGGAGCTGTTTTTT
cdr3_aa: CASSPANGELFF

v_call: TRBV6-5
clone_size: .
j_call: TRBJ2-1
d_call: .
cdr3_nt: TGTGCCAGCAGGCCAGTACTAGGGCACAATGAGCAGTTCTTC
cdr3_aa: CASRPVLGHNEQFF